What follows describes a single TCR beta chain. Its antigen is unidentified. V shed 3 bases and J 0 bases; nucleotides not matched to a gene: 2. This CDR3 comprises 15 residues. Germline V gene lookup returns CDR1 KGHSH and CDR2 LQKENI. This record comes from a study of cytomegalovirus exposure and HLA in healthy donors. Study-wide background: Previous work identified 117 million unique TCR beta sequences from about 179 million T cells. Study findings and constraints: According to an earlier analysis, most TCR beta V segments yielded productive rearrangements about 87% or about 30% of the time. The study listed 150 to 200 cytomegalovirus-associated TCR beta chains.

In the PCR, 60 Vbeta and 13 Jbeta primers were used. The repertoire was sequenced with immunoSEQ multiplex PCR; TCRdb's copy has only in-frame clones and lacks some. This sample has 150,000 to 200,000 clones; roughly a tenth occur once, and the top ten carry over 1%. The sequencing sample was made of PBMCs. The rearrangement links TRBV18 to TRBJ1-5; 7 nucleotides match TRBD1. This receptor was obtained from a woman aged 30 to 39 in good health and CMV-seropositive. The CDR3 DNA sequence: TGTGCCAGCTCACCGGGACAGCGTAGCAATCAGCCCCAGCATTTT. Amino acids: CASSPGQRSNQPQHF.